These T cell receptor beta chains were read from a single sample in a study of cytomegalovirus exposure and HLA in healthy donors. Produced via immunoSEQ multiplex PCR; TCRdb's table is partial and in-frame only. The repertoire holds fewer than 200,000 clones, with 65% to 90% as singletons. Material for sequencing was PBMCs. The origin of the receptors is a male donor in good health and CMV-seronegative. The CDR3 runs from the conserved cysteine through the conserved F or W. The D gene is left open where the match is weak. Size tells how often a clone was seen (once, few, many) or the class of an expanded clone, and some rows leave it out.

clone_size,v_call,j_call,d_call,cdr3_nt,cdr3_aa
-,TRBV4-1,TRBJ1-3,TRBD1,TGCGCCAGCAGCCAACGAACAGGGGTTACCTCTGGAAACACCATATATTTT,CASSQRTGVTSGNTIYF
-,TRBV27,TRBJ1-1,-,TGTGCCAGCAGTTTACAGTTGAACACTGAAGCTTTCTTT,CASSLQLNTEAFF
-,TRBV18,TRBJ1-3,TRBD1,TGTGCCAGCTCACCAAACAGACAGGGCTCTGGAAACACCATATATTTT,CASSPNRQGSGNTIYF
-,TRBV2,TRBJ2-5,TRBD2,TGTGCCAGCAGAAGGGGGACTAGCGGGGGGGCCAGGGAGACCCAGTACTTC,CASRRGTSGGARETQYF
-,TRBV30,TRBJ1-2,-,TGTGCCTGGAGTGTGGGATTGGGGAGCTATGGCTACACCTTC,CAWSVGLGSYGYTF
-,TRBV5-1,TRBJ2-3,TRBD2,TGCGCCAGCAGCCCCCGAGGACTAGCGGGGGGGTCAAGTCGCTCAGATACGCAGTATTTT,CASSPRGLAGGSSRSDTQYF
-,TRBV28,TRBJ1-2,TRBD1,TGTGCCAGCAAGGGGGCGGAGGTACCTAGGGGCTATGGCTACACCTTC,CASKGAEVPRGYGYTF
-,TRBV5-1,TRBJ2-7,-,TGCGCCAGCAGCTTGGAGGGGGTGGGTAGAACCTACGAGCAGTACTTC,CASSLEGVGRTYEQYF
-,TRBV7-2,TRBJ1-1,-,TGTGCCAGCAGCTTAGTGTGGGCAGGGGCCACTGAAGCTTTCTTT,CASSLVWAGATEAFF
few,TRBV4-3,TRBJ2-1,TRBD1,TGCGCCAGCAGCCAAGAGGACAGGGGATGGAATGAGCAGTTCTTC,CASSQEDRGWNEQFF
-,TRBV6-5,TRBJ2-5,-,TGTGCCAGCAGTTATGGGGGGGCCGAGGAGACCCAGTACTTC,CASSYGGAEETQYF
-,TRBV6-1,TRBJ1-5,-,TGTGCCAGCAGTGCTTTTTACAACCCCAATCAGCCCCAGCATTTT,CASSAFYNPNQPQHF
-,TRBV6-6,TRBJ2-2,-,TGTGCCAGCAGTTATTCTGGCCGGGAGCTGTTTTTT,CASSYSGRELFF
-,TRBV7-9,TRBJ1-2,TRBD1,TGTGCCAGCAGCCGATTACCGGGACAGGGGGTTCCTAACTATGGCTACACCTTC,CASSRLPGQGVPNYGYTF
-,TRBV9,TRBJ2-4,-,TGTGCCAGCAGCGTAGGCAGATCCTTAGCCAAAAACATTCAGTACTTC,CASSVGRSLAKNIQYF
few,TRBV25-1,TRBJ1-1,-,TGTGCCAGTCGGCGGCAGGGTGAAGCTTTCTTT,CASRRQGEAFF
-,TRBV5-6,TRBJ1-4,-,TGTGCCAGCAGCTTGAGGGGGACTAATGAAAAACTGTTTTTT,CASSLRGTNEKLFF
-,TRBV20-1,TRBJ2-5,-,TGCAGTGCTAGGGGCCCGGAGACCCAGTACTTC,CSARGPETQYF
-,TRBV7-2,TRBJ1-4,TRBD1,TGTGCCAGCAGCTTAGGGGTCCCTGGACAGGGAAATGAAAAACTGTTTTTT,CASSLGVPGQGNEKLFF
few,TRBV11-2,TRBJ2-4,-,TGTGCCAGCAGCGTTAGTCTAAACATTCAGTACTTC,CASSVSLNIQYF
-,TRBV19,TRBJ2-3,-,TGTGCCAGTAGTTTAACTCGCACAGATACGCAGTATTTT,CASSLTRTDTQYF
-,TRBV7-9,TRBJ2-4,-,TGTGCCACTGAGAGGGCGGTGGCGAAAAACATTCAGTACTTC,CATERAVAKNIQYF
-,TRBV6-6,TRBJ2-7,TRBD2,TGTGCCAGCAGGAGAGAAGCGGGAGCCTACGAGCAGTACTTC,CASRREAGAYEQYF
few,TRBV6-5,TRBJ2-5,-,TGTGCCAGCCGGGGGTTTGGCCAAGAGACCCAGTACTTC,CASRGFGQETQYF
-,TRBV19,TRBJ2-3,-,TGTGCCAGTAGTATTGGTATCGACAGGTTATCAGATACGCAGTATTTT,CASSIGIDRLSDTQYF
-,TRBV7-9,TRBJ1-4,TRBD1,TGTGCCAGCAGCTCCCGCCGACAGGGGAGTAGTGAAAAACTGTTTTTT,CASSSRRQGSSEKLFF
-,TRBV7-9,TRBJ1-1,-,TGTGCCAGCAGCTTAGGGGCGGGGACTGAAGCTTTCTTT,CASSLGAGTEAFF
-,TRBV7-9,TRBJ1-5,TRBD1,TGTGCCAGCAGCCAGACAGGGCCTCAGCCCCAGCATTTT,CASSQTGPQPQHF
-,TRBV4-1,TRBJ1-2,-,TGCGCCAGCAACCACCTCGGGGGACCCGTCTATGGCTACACCTTC,CASNHLGGPVYGYTF
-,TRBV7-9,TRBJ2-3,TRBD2,TGTGCCAGCAGCGAATCCAGCGGGGGGGCCCCAGATACGCAGTATTTT,CASSESSGGAPDTQYF
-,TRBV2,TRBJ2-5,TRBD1,TGTGCCAGCAGTGGGACAGGTCAAGAGACCCAGTACTTC,CASSGTGQETQYF
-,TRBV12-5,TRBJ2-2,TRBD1,TGTGCTAGTGGTAATTTGAGAGTCAGGGGGCAAGTCACCGGGGAGCTGTTTTTT,CASGNLRVRGQVTGELFF
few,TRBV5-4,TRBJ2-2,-,TGTGCCAGCAGCTTGGGACAGTCGACCGGGGAGCTGTTTTTT,CASSLGQSTGELFF
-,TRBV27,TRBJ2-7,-,TGTGCCAGCAAGCTAGAGGACGGGGATTACGAGCAGTACTTC,CASKLEDGDYEQYF
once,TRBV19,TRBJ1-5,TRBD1,TGTGCCAGTAGTATAGATGGGTCCACCGGGACAGCAAGCAATCAGCCCCAGCATTTT,CASSIDGSTGTASNQPQHF
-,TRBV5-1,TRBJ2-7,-,TGCGCCAGCAGCCCCAGGACAGAGCCACCCGAGCAGTACTTC,CASSPRTEPPEQYF
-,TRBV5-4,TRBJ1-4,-,TGTGCCAGCAGCTTACTAGGGAATGAAAAACTGTTTTTT,CASSLLGNEKLFF
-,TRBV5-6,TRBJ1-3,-,TGTGCCAGCAGCTTCCCGGGTGTGGACACCATATATTTT,CASSFPGVDTIYF
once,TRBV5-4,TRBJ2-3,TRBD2,TGTGCCAGCAGCTCTCGGAGGAGCGGGGGGCGCACAGATACGCAGTATTTT,CASSSRRSGGRTDTQYF
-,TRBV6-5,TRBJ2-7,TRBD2,TGTGCCAGCAGTTACTCTCGGGCGGGGGGCAGCCGGGAGCAGTACTTC,CASSYSRAGGSREQYF
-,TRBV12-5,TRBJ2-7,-,TGTGCTAGTGGCCGACTTTTACGGGACACGGCCTACGAGCAGTACTTC,CASGRLLRDTAYEQYF